The next 26 T cell receptor beta chains were all read from a single sample in a study of T cell responses to AZD1222 COVID-19 vaccine. TCRdb's copy holds only in-frame clones and misses some; the assay was immunoSEQ multiplex PCR. This repertoire shows roughly 100,000 clones, around 90% found once; its top ten account for over 8%. The sequencing here drew on peripheral blood, taken on day 0 of AZD1222 vaccination. These receptors were obtained from an adult in good health.

The rearrangement links TRBV28 to TRBJ1-5, with a weak D call TRBD1 (6 bases). The CDR3 loop spans 16 amino acids. V lost 2 bases and J lost 1, with 12 bases in between. The germline V gene has CDR1 MDHEN and CDR2 SYDVKM. This CDR3 is CASSLVGHLSNQPQHF. CDR3 sequence (DNA): TGTGCCAGCAGTTTAGTGGGACACTTAAGCAATCAGCCCCAGCATTTT.

The chain employs TRBV7-8 and TRBJ2-7; D remains unclear. The germline V and J ends were trimmed by 0 bases and 4 bases, with 4 bases remaining between them. Looked up from germline, CDR1 is SGHVS and CDR2 is FQNEAQ. The CDR3 runs to 12 residues. The CDR3 protein is CASSLARYEQYF. The CDR3 DNA reads TGTGCCAGCAGCTTAGCGCGGTACGAGCAGTACTTC.

This clone was seen just once. J is TRBJ1-2 and V is TRBV27; D might be TRBD1 (6 bases). The CDR3 length is 11 residues. Trimming stripped 6 bases from V and 8 bases from J, with 10 bases between. Germline loops: CDR1 MNHEY, CDR2 SMNVEV (reference sequence). The CDR3: CASRGQLGYTF. DNA of the CDR3: TGTGCCAGCAGAGGACAGTTGGGCTACACCTTC.

The chain carries TRBV4-2 and TRBJ2-3, with a possible D match to TRBD2 (5 bases). The CDR3 is 16 amino acids. Germline V lookup: CDR1 LGHNA, CDR2 YNFKEQ. The V end lost 1 base, the J end lost 6 bases, and 17 bases lay between the germline ends. The CDR3, as DNA: TGTGCCAGCAGCCAAGCGGCGGGTCCCCGCGCGGATACGCAGTATTTT. Its translation is CASSQAAGPRADTQYF.

The rearrangement joins TRBV2 to TRBJ2-7; the D is unclear. Deletions cut 7 bases from V and 2 bases from J, with 12 bases between. This CDR3 has 13 residues. The germline gives CDR1 SNHLY, CDR2 FYNNEI. CDR3 DNA sequence: TGTGCCAGCACCCTGCAAGGGCCCTACGAGCAGTACTTC. It encodes CASTLQGPYEQYF. Full variable domain (remainder filled in from reference TRBV2 and TRBJ2-7): EPEVTQTPSHQVTQMGQEVILRCVPISNHLYFYWYRQILGQKVEFLVSFYNNEISEKSEIFDDQFSVERPDGSNFTLKIRSTKLEDSAMYFCASTLQGPYEQYFGPGTRLTVT.

The V gene is TRBV25-1, the J gene TRBJ1-5, with D unresolved. The CDR3 runs 11 residues. Deletions cut 3 bases from V and 8 bases from J, with 5 bases between. CDR1 is MGHDK and CDR2 is SYGVNS in the germline V gene. The CDR3 DNA is TGTGCCAGCAGTGATCTCAAGCCCCAGCATTTT. This gives the protein CASSDLKPQHF.

The rearrangement joins TRBV30 to TRBJ2-1; 9 bases fit TRBD2. CDR3 length: 15 residues. Germline V gives CDR1 GTSNPN, CDR2 SVGIG (reference sequence). V was clipped by 0 bases and J by 5 bases; unmatched bases: 5. The CDR3, as DNA: TGTGCCTGGAGTGTCGAGACTAGCGGAGACAATGAGCAGTTCTTC. This encodes CAWSVETSGDNEQFF.

The chain couples TRBV13 to TRBJ2-1; D possibly corresponds to TRBD1 (5 bases). Deletions cut 5 bases from V and 0 bases from J, with 11 bases between. This CDR3 spans 15 amino acids. CDR1 is PRHDT and CDR2 is FYEKMQ in the germline V gene (reference sequence). CDR3 in amino acids: CASSIQGVSYNEQFF. Written as DNA, the CDR3 is TGTGCCAGCAGCATTCAAGGGGTCTCCTACAATGAGCAGTTCTTC.

The chain recombines TRBV5-1 with TRBJ2-1; maybe TRBD2 (6 bases). The germline CDR1 and CDR2 sequences are SGHRS and YFSETQ. CDR3 length equals 15 residues. V lost 3 bases, J lost 4 bases, and 14 bases lay in between. CDR3: CASSSPLTSYNEQFF. The CDR3, as DNA: TGCGCCAGCAGCTCCCCTTTGACTAGTTACAATGAGCAGTTCTTC.

V is TRBV5-4 and J is TRBJ2-7; perhaps TRBD2 as D (6 bases). V was clipped by 1 base and J by 1 base, with 12 bases between them. The CDR3 is 15 amino acids. From germline, CDR1 is SGHNT and CDR2 YYREEE (reference sequence). In DNA, the CDR3 is TGTGCCAGCAGCTTGAGCGGGTCGAGGTCCTACGAGCAGTACTTC. It translates to CASSLSGSRSYEQYF.

The J gene is TRBJ2-1, the V gene TRBV15; 10 positions agree with TRBD2. V was clipped by 5 bases and J by 0 bases; unmatched bases: 7. This CDR3 has 17 amino acids. CDR1 LNHNV and CDR2 YYDKDF come from the germline V gene (reference sequence). The CDR3 spells CATSQREGGSSYNEQFF. The CDR3 bases are TGTGCCACCAGCCAGCGGGAGGGAGGTAGCTCCTACAATGAGCAGTTCTTC.

The chain employs TRBV7-2 and TRBJ1-3; maybe TRBD1 (5 bases). This CDR3 has 15 amino acids. Trimming took off 6 bases at V and 0 bases at J, with 12 bases between the two ends. The germline gives CDR1 SGHTA, CDR2 FQGNSA. The CDR3 reads CASRRPGISGNTIYF. The CDR3 nucleotides are TGTGCCAGCAGACGCCCAGGGATCTCTGGAAACACCATATATTTT.

The V call is TRBV7-9, the J call TRBJ2-3; D is unclear. Trimming left V 3 bases short and J 1 base short, with 11 bases between. The germline CDR1 and CDR2 sequences are SEHNR and FQNEAQ (reference sequence). This CDR3 is 15 amino acids long. CDR3 sequence reads: CASSFPRFGTDTQYF. The CDR3 nucleotides are TGTGCCAGCAGCTTCCCTAGGTTCGGCACAGATACGCAGTATTTT. Complete variable domain (other parts from reference TRBV7-9 and TRBJ2-3): DTGVSQNPRHKITKRGQNVTFRCDPISEHNRLYWYRQTLGQGPEFLTYFQNEAQLEKSRLLSDRFSAERPKGSFSTLEIQRTEQGDSAMYLCASSFPRFGTDTQYFGPGTRLTVL.

The V gene is TRBV11-2, the J gene TRBJ2-7, with 10 bases lining up with TRBD1. With V trimmed by 1 base and J by 5 bases, 5 bases remained unmatched. Germline assignment: CDR1 SGHAT and CDR2 FQNNGV. The CDR3 sequence is 15 residues long. CDR3: CASSLVRDRGHEQYF. CDR3 bases: TGTGCCAGCAGCTTAGTAAGGGACAGGGGACACGAGCAGTACTTC.

This chain joins TRBV19 and TRBJ1-5; no clear D gene. From germline, CDR1 is LNHDA and CDR2 SQIVND (reference sequence). This CDR3 spans 15 amino acids. V lost 8 bases, J lost 0 bases, and 14 bases lay in between. The CDR3 loop is CASRTKAYSNQPQHF. DNA for the CDR3: TGTGCCAGTCGGACGAAGGCTTATAGCAATCAGCCCCAGCATTTT.

CDR3: CASSSTGFSTEAFF. For the CDR3, the DNA is TGTGCCAGCAGTTCAACAGGGTTTAGCACTGAAGCTTTCTTT. The rearrangement links TRBV28 to TRBJ1-1; D possibly corresponds to TRBD1 (6 bases). The V and J ends lost 4 bases and 4 bases respectively, with 13 bases between them. Germline V gene sequence: CDR1 MDHEN, CDR2 SYDVKM. This CDR3 contains 14 residues. The variable domain in full, with the rest retrieved from reference TRBV28 and TRBJ1-1, is DVKVTQSSRYLVKRTGEKVFLECVQDMDHENMFWYRQDPGLGLRLIYFSYDVKMKEKGDIPEGYSVSREKKERFSLILESASTNQTSMYLCASSSTGFSTEAFFGQGTRLTVV.

The chain combines TRBV5-1 with TRBJ2-3; 12 bases match TRBD2. The trim removed 3 bases at V and 3 bases at J, leaving 8 bases unmatched. The CDR3 covers 17 residues. Germline V gene sequence: CDR1 SGHRS, CDR2 YFSETQ. CDR3 coding DNA: TGCGCCAGCAGCTCCCGACTAGCGGGAGCCAGTACAGATACGCAGTATTTT. Its translation: CASSSRLAGASTDTQYF.

The chain carries TRBV29-1 and TRBJ1-2; 10 bases align to TRBD1. This CDR3 is built from 12 residues. V lost 6 bases and J lost 7; bases outside the gene matches: 5. CDR1 is SQVTM and CDR2 is ANQGSEA in the germline V gene. The chain's CDR3 is CSVETGGIGYTF. The CDR3 DNA reads as TGCAGCGTGGAGACAGGGGGCATTGGCTACACCTTC.

The rearrangement links TRBV9 to TRBJ2-5; D is unresolved. Germline V lookup: CDR1 SGDLS, CDR2 YYNGEE. V dropped 0 bases and J dropped 0 bases, with 3 bases sitting between them. There are 13 residues in the CDR3. DNA of the CDR3: TGTGCCAGCAGCGTAGCGGACCAAGAGACCCAGTACTTC. Translation: CASSVADQETQYF. The whole variable domain, filled in from reference TRBV9 and TRBJ2-5, reads DSGVTQTPKHLITATGQRVTLRCSPRSGDLSVYWYQQSLDQGLQFLIQYYNGEERAKGNILERFSAQQFPDLHSELNLSSLELGDSALYFCASSVADQETQYFGPGTRLLVL.

The chain joins TRBV2 to TRBJ1-5; D not certain. Trimming pared 5 bases from V and 5 bases from J, leaving 10 bases between. The CDR3 is 13 residues long. Germline V gene sequence: CDR1 SNHLY, CDR2 FYNNEI. CDR3: CASSFSADQPQHF. The CDR3 nucleotides are TGTGCCAGCAGTTTCTCGGCGGATCAGCCCCAGCATTTT.

V gene TRBV19 combines with J gene TRBJ1-2; D ambiguous. V lost 6 bases to trimming and J lost 1 base, with 6 bases between them. Germline CDR1 and CDR2: LNHDA and SQIVND (reference sequence). The CDR3 loop spans 12 amino acids. The CDR3 is CASSLYNYGYTF. The CDR3 DNA reads TGTGCCAGTAGCCTATATAACTATGGCTACACCTTC. The variable domain in full, completed from reference TRBV19 and TRBJ1-2, reads DGGITQSPKYLFRKEGQNVTLSCEQNLNHDAMYWYRQDPGQGLRLIYYSQIVNDFQKGDIAEGYSVSREKKESFPLTVTSAQKNPTAFYLCASSLYNYGYTFGSGTRLTVV.

This clone was found once. The chain joins TRBV6-2 or TRBV6-3 to TRBJ1-2; no clear D. Between the trimmed V and J ends, which lost 5 bases and 5 bases, there was a span of 12 bases. The germline V gene has CDR1 MNHEY and CDR2 SVGEGT. The CDR3 covers 13 residues. The CDR3 loop reads CASSDVPPYGYTF. The DNA of the CDR3 is TGTGCCAGCAGTGACGTACCTCCGTATGGCTACACCTTC.

The chain uses TRBV6-5 and TRBJ1-1; D may be TRBD1 (5 bases). The CDR3 covers 11 residues. CDR1 and CDR2 from the germline V gene are MNHEY and SVGAGI. Trimming took off 7 bases at V and 6 bases at J, with 9 bases between the two ends. The CDR3 DNA reads as TGTGCCAGCAACGTGGGGGCTGAAGCTTTCTTT. Its translation is CASNVGAEAFF.

A single count supports this clone. The chain combines TRBV11-2 with TRBJ1-5, with 8 bases lining up with TRBD1. V dropped 3 bases and J dropped 6; count of bases not matched to a gene: 1. Germline CDR1 reads SGHAT; CDR2 reads FQNNGV. The length of the CDR3 is 13 residues. The CDR3 sequence is CASSFDRGQPQHF. CDR3 bases: TGTGCCAGCAGCTTCGACAGGGGTCAGCCCCAGCATTTT.

The chain carries TRBV19 and TRBJ2-1, with TRBD1 matching over 8 bases. The CDR3 sequence is 15 residues long. Trimming removed 2 bases from V and 2 bases from J; junction bases left unmatched: 2. Germline lookup yields CDR1 LNHDA and CDR2 SQIVND (reference sequence). This CDR3 is CASSITTGAYNEQFF. DNA for the CDR3: TGTGCCAGTAGTATAACGACAGGGGCCTACAATGAGCAGTTCTTC.

The chain combines TRBV19 with TRBJ2-1; 14 bases match TRBD2. The CDR3 runs 17 residues. V was pared by 8 bases and J by 7 bases, with 13 bases of the junction left unmatched. Germline CDR1 LNHDA, CDR2 SQIVND (reference sequence). In DNA form, the CDR3 reads TGTGCCAGTCGTTACGGGACTAGCGGGAGCATGGGGAATGAGCAGTTCTTC. This translates into CASRYGTSGSMGNEQFF.